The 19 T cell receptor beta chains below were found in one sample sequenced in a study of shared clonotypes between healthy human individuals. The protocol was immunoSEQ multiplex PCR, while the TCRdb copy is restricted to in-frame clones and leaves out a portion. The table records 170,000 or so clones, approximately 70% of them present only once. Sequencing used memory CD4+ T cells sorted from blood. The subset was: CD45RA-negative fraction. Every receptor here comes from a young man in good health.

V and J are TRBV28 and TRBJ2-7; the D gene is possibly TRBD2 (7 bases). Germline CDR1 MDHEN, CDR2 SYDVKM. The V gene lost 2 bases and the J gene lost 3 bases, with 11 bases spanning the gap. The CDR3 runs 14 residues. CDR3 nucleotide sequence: TGTGCCAGCAGTTTAGAGGGGGGGGACTACGAGCAGTACTTC. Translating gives CASSLEGGDYEQYF.

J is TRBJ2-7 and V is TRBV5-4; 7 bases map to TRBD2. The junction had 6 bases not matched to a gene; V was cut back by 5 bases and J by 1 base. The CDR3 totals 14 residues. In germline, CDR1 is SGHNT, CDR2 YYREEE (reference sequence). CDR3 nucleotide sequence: TGTGCCAGCAGGCGAACTAGCGCGTCCTACGAGCAGTACTTC. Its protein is CASRRTSASYEQYF.

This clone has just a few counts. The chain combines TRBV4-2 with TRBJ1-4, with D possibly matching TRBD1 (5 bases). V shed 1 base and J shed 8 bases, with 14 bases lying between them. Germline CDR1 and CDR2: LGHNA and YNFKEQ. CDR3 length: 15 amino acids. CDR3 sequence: CASSQGDFGSEKLFF. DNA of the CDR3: TGTGCCAGCAGCCAAGGGGACTTTGGGTCGGAAAAACTGTTTTTT.

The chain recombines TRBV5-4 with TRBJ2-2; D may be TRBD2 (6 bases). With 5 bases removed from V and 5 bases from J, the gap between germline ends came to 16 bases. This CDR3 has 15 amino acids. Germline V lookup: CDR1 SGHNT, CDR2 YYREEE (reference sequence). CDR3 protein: CASRPAGPGTGELFF. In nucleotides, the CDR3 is TGTGCCAGCAGACCTGCGGGACCCGGGACCGGGGAGCTGTTTTTT.

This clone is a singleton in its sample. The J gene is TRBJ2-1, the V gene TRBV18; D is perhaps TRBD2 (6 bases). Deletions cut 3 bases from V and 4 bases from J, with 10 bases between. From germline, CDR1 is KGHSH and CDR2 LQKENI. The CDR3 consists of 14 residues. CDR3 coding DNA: TGTGCCAGCTCACCGCAGACTAGTTACAATGAGCAGTTCTTC. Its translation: CASSPQTSYNEQFF. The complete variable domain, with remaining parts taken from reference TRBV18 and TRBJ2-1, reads NAGVMQNPRHLVRRRGQEARLRCSPMKGHSHVYWYRQLPEEGLKFMVYLQKENIIDESGMPKERFSAEFPKEGPSILRIQQVVRGDSAAYFCASSPQTSYNEQFFGPGTRLTVL.

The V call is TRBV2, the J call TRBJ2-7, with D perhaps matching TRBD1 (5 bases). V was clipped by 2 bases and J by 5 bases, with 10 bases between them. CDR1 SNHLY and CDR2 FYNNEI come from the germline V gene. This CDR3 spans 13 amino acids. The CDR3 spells CASSEQGWDEQYF. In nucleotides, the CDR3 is TGTGCCAGCAGTGAACAGGGCTGGGACGAGCAGTACTTC. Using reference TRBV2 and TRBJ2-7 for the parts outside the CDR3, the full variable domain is EPEVTQTPSHQVTQMGQEVILRCVPISNHLYFYWYRQILGQKVEFLVSFYNNEISEKSEIFDDQFSVERPDGSNFTLKIRSTKLEDSAMYFCASSEQGWDEQYFGPGTRLTVT.

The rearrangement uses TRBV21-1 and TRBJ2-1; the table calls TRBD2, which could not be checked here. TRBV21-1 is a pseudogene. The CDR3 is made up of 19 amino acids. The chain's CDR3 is CASSPLPYTGTSGSVYQFF. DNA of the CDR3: TGTGCCAGCAGCCCCCTCCCTTATACCGGGACTAGCGGGAGTGTTTACCAGTTCTTC.

The CDR3 is CASTHRTGVSPEQFF. The CDR3 region has the DNA TGTGCCAGTACACATAGGACAGGGGTCTCCCCAGAGCAGTTCTTC. The chain carries TRBV19 and TRBJ2-1; the match to TRBD1 covers 9 bases. CDR3 length: 15 amino acids. The germline V gene encodes CDR1 LNHDA and CDR2 SQIVND (reference sequence). J lost 10 bases, V lost 7 bases, and 14 bases had no gene match.

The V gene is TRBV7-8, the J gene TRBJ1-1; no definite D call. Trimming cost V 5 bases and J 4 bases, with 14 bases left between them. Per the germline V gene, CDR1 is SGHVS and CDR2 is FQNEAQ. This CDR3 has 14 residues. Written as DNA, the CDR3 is TGTGCCAGCAGCCCCTGGGGTCCGGGCACTGAAGCTTTCTTT. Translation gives CASSPWGPGTEAFF.

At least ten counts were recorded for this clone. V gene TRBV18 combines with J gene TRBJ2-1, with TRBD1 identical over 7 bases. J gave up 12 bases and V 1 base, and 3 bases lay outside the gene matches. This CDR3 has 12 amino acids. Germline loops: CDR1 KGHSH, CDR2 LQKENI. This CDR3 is CASSPLAGGQFF. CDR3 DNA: TGTGCCAGCTCACCACTCGCAGGGGGGCAGTTCTTC.

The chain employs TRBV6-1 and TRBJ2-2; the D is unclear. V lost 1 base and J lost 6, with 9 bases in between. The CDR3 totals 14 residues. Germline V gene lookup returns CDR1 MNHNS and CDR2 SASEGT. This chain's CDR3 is CASSEGGSAGELFF. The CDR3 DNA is TGTGCCAGCAGTGAAGGCGGTTCGGCCGGGGAGCTGTTTTTT.

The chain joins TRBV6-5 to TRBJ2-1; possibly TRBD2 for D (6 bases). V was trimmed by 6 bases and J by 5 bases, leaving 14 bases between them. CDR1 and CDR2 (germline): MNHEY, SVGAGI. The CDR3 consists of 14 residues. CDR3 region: CASRRWEAHNEQFF. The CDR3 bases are TGTGCCAGCAGAAGGTGGGAGGCTCACAATGAGCAGTTCTTC.

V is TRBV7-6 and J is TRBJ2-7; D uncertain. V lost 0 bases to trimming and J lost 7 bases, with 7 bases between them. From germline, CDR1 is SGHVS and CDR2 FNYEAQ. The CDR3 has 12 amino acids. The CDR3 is CASSLAKREQYF. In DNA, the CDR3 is TGTGCCAGCAGCTTAGCGAAGAGGGAGCAGTACTTC.

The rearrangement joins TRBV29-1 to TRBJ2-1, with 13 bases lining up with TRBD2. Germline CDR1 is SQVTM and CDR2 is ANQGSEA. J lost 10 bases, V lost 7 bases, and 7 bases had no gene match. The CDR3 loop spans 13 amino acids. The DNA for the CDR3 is TGCAGCGGGACACAGGGACTAGCGGGAGAGCAGTTCTTC. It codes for CSGTQGLAGEQFF.

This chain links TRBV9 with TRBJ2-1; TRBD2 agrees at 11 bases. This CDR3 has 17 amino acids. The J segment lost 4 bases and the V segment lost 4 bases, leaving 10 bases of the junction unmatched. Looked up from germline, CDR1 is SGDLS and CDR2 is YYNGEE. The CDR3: CASSKTFSGRGYNEQFF. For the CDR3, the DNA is TGTGCCAGCAGCAAGACCTTTAGCGGGAGGGGGTACAATGAGCAGTTCTTC.

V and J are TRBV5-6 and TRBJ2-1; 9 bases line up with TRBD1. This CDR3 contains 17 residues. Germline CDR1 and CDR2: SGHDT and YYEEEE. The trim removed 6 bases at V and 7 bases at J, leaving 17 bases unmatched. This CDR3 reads CASIHGRDRVQENEQFF. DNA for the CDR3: TGTGCCAGCATCCATGGGAGGGACAGGGTTCAGGAGAATGAGCAGTTCTTC.

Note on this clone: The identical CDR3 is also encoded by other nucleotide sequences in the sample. For the CDR3, the DNA is TGTGCCAGCAGCGTAGGAGGGGCAAGGGGGAACACTGAAGCTTTCTTT. This sequence encodes CASSVGGARGNTEAFF. The J gene is TRBJ1-1, the V gene TRBV9, with D possibly matching TRBD1 (5 bases). This CDR3 comprises 16 residues. V lost 0 bases to trimming and J lost 1 base, with 13 bases between them. CDR1 SGDLS and CDR2 YYNGEE come from the germline V gene.

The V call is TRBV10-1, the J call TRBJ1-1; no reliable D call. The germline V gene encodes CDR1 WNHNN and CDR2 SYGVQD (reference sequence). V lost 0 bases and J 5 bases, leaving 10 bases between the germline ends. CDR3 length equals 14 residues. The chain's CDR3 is CASSESGSATEAFF. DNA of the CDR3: TGCGCCAGCAGTGAGTCAGGAAGCGCGACTGAAGCTTTCTTT.

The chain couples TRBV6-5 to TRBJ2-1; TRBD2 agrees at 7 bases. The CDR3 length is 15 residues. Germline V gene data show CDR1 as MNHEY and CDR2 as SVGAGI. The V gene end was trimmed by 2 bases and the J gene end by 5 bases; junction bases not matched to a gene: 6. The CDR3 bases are TGTGCCAGCAGTTACCTCACCGGGGGGAACAATGAGCAGTTCTTC. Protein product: CASSYLTGGNNEQFF.